The rows below give T cell receptor beta chains drawn from one sample of a study of post-analysis software for immune sequencing data. MiXCR, run by TCRdb on the PCR reads, gives a single entry per CDR3 protein. The top ten hold roughly an eighth of the sample, which has approximately 440,000 distinct CDR3 sequences, approximately 46% seen once. The specimen sequenced was blood. The receptor source for this set is a girl aged 5-17 years with multiple sclerosis. The CDR3 runs from the conserved cysteine through the conserved F or W. A D gene is named only where the DNA matches it firmly. The size entry is marked missing in some rows and otherwise reads once, few, many or a size class.

length: 13; V: TRBV3-1; D: .; size: .; J: TRBJ1-5; DNA: TGTGCCAGCAGCCAATGGATCAATCAGCCCCAGCATTTT; CDR3: CASSQWINQPQHF
length: 11; V: TRBV29-1; D: .; size: few; J: TRBJ1-1; DNA: TGCAGCGTTGGTTCACAGGGAGACGCTTTCTTT; CDR3: CSVGSQGDAFF
length: 16; V: TRBV9; D: .; size: .; J: TRBJ2-6; DNA: TGTGCCAGCAGCCTACGGGGAGACTCTGGGGCCAACGTCCTGACTTTC; CDR3: CASSLRGDSGANVLTF
length: 13; V: TRBV29-1; D: .; size: few; J: TRBJ2-1; DNA: TGCAGCGTGGGGGGAGGCGGGAATCTTGAGCAGTTCTTC; CDR3: CSVGGGGNLEQFF
length: 14; V: TRBV5-1; D: TRBD1; size: .; J: TRBJ1-2; DNA: TGCGCCAGCAGCTCCTTTACAGGGGTGGCTGGCTACACCTTC; CDR3: CASSSFTGVAGYTF
length: 15; V: TRBV5-4; D: .; size: .; J: TRBJ2-7; DNA: TGTGCCAGCAGCTTGGGGGCAGGGGATACCTACGAGCAGTACTTC; CDR3: CASSLGAGDTYEQYF
length: 14; V: TRBV20-1; D: TRBD2; size: .; J: TRBJ2-7; DNA: TGCAGTGCAGAACCGGGACTAGCGGCCTACGAGCAGTACTTC; CDR3: CSAEPGLAAYEQYF
length: 15; V: TRBV9; D: .; size: .; J: TRBJ2-5; DNA: TGTGCCAGCAGCTATACAGGGAGCTCCTACAATGAGCAGTACTTC; CDR3: CASSYTGSSYNEQYF
length: 15; V: TRBV5-1; D: .; size: .; J: TRBJ2-5; DNA: TGCGCCAGCAGCTTGGCAGCAGAGCCCCAAGAGACCCAGTACTTC; CDR3: CASSLAAEPQETQYF
length: 17; V: TRBV20-1; D: .; size: few; J: TRBJ2-1; DNA: TGCAGTGCTAGAGATCCGTTGGGAGCGGATATTAGCAATGAGCAGTTCTTC; CDR3: CSARDPLGADISNEQFF
length: 14; V: TRBV20-1; D: .; size: once; J: TRBJ1-1; DNA: TGCAGTGCTAAAAAGGGCAGGTTGAACACTGAAGCTTTCTTT; CDR3: CSAKKGRLNTEAFF
length: 13; V: TRBV10-3; D: .; size: few; J: TRBJ2-5; DNA: TGTGCCATCAGAGCAAGAGGTGGAGAGACCCAGTACTTC; CDR3: CAIRARGGETQYF
length: 15; V: TRBV15; D: .; size: once; J: TRBJ2-1; DNA: TGTGCCACCAGCGGAGGGACCGGGAGCTACAATGAGCAGTTCTTC; CDR3: CATSGGTGSYNEQFF
length: 12; V: TRBV6-4; D: .; size: .; J: TRBJ2-2; DNA: TGTGCCAGCACCGACGCCACCGGGGAGCTGTTTTTT; CDR3: CASTDATGELFF
length: 13; V: TRBV27; D: .; size: .; J: TRBJ1-2; DNA: TGTGCCAGCAGTTTACAGGGGAGCTATGGCTACACCTTC; CDR3: CASSLQGSYGYTF
length: 17; V: TRBV4-1; D: TRBD2; size: few; J: TRBJ2-1; DNA: TGCGCCAGCAGCCTGCTCCCAGGACTAGCGGGGAACAATGAGCAGTTCTTC; CDR3: CASSLLPGLAGNNEQFF
length: 14; V: TRBV9; D: TRBD1; size: .; J: TRBJ2-5; DNA: TGTGCCGGCAGCCCCCCAGGGGGCCAAGAGACCCAGTACTTC; CDR3: CAGSPPGGQETQYF
length: 12; V: TRBV20-1; D: TRBD1; size: few; J: TRBJ1-1; DNA: TGCAGTGCTGGACAGGCGAACACTGAAGCTTTCTTT; CDR3: CSAGQANTEAFF
length: 15; V: TRBV7-2; D: .; size: .; J: TRBJ1-4; DNA: TGTGCCAGCAGCTCCCAGATCGGGGTCAATGAAAAACTGTTTTTT; CDR3: CASSSQIGVNEKLFF
length: 15; V: TRBV12-3/TRBV12-4; D: .; size: .; J: TRBJ2-7; DNA: TGTGCCAGCACGCTACAAAGTCGGGAATCCTACGAGCAGTACTTC; CDR3: CASTLQSRESYEQYF
length: 14; V: TRBV12-3/TRBV12-4; D: .; size: few; J: TRBJ1-2; DNA: TGTGCCAGCAGTTCTCCCACAGGGTCCTATGGCTACACCTTC; CDR3: CASSSPTGSYGYTF
length: 15; V: TRBV20-1; D: TRBD2; size: .; J: TRBJ2-3; DNA: TGCAGTGCTAGGCCCGCAGCGGGAGGGCGGGATACGCAGTATTTT; CDR3: CSARPAAGGRDTQYF
length: 15; V: TRBV12-3/TRBV12-4; D: .; size: few; J: TRBJ1-2; DNA: TGTGCCAGCAGTTCCCAGGGGTTGAAGCTATCCGGCTACACCTTC; CDR3: CASSSQGLKLSGYTF
length: 13; V: TRBV13; D: TRBD1; size: .; J: TRBJ2-7; DNA: TGTGCCAGCAGCCACACAGGGGGCTACGAGCAGTACTTC; CDR3: CASSHTGGYEQYF
length: 13; V: TRBV28; D: .; size: .; J: TRBJ1-5; DNA: TGTGCCAGCAGTTTCGGGGCACGGCAGCCCCAGCATTTT; CDR3: CASSFGARQPQHF
length: 16; V: TRBV10-3; D: TRBD2; size: few; J: TRBJ2-1; DNA: TGTGCCATCAGTGAGTCCGGGGGAGGGACCTACAATGAGCAGTTCTTC; CDR3: CAISESGGGTYNEQFF
length: 14; V: TRBV5-6; D: .; size: .; J: TRBJ2-5; DNA: TGTGCCAGCAACTTGGCGTTACAGCAAGAGACCCAGTACTTC; CDR3: CASNLALQQETQYF
length: 14; V: TRBV6-4; D: .; size: .; J: TRBJ1-2; DNA: TGTGCCAGCAGTGGGATGGACACCCCGGGGGGCTACACCTTC; CDR3: CASSGMDTPGGYTF
length: 16; V: TRBV25-1; D: TRBD2; size: .; J: TRBJ2-1; DNA: TGTGCCAGCAGTGACGGGGGGGACTGGAGCAAAAATGAGCAGTTCTTC; CDR3: CASSDGGDWSKNEQFF
length: 13; V: TRBV15; D: .; size: few; J: TRBJ1-2; DNA: TGTGCCACCAGCAGAGCAGATACCGGGGGCTACACCTTC; CDR3: CATSRADTGGYTF
length: 13; V: TRBV12-3/TRBV12-4; D: TRBD1; size: .; J: TRBJ1-1; DNA: TGTGCCAGCACCTCAGGGGGGAGCTTTGAAGCTTTCTTT; CDR3: CASTSGGSFEAFF
length: 14; V: TRBV7-7; D: TRBD1; size: .; J: TRBJ2-7; DNA: TGTGCTAGCAGCACCGGACAGGGGAACTACGAGCAGTACTTC; CDR3: CASSTGQGNYEQYF
length: 15; V: TRBV24-1; D: TRBD2; size: .; J: TRBJ2-7; DNA: TGTGCCACCAGTGACCCGGGGGGAACCAGCTACGAGCAGTACTTC; CDR3: CATSDPGGTSYEQYF
length: 13; V: TRBV19; D: .; size: .; J: TRBJ2-5; DNA: TGTGCCAGTAGCATCCTTCAGGAAGAGACCCAGTACTTC; CDR3: CASSILQEETQYF
length: 15; V: TRBV29-1; D: .; size: .; J: TRBJ1-1; DNA: TGCAGCGTTGAGCCCCTTCTCCGGGAGAACACTGAAGCTTTCTTT; CDR3: CSVEPLLRENTEAFF
length: 14; V: TRBV20-1; D: TRBD2; size: few; J: TRBJ2-5; DNA: TGCAGTGCCATTAGCGGGGCGTACCAAGAGACCCAGTACTTC; CDR3: CSAISGAYQETQYF
length: 15; V: TRBV7-9; D: .; size: once; J: TRBJ1-1; DNA: TGTGCCAGCAGGGCGAGCGGGGCGAGGAACACTGAAGCTTTCTTT; CDR3: CASRASGARNTEAFF
length: 14; V: TRBV12-3/TRBV12-4; D: TRBD1; size: .; J: TRBJ1-6; DNA: TGTGCCAGCAGCCTACAGGGGATAGAATCACCCCTCCACTTT; CDR3: CASSLQGIESPLHF
length: 19; V: TRBV20-1; D: .; size: few; J: TRBJ1-2; DNA: TGCAGTGCGATCCCGCTGCCGATTTGGGGGCAGCTCTCTAACTATGGCTACACCTTC; CDR3: CSAIPLPIWGQLSNYGYTF
length: 13; V: TRBV29-1; D: TRBD1; size: few; J: TRBJ1-4; DNA: TGCAGCGCAGGACAGGTTGCTAATGAAAAACTGTTTTTT; CDR3: CSAGQVANEKLFF
length: 15; V: TRBV7-6; D: TRBD1; size: .; J: TRBJ2-3; DNA: TGTGCCAGCAGCCAATCGGGACAGGGAACAGATACGCAGTATTTT; CDR3: CASSQSGQGTDTQYF
length: 14; V: TRBV7-8; D: .; size: .; J: TRBJ2-1; DNA: TGTGCCAGCAGTAGACGGCGGGTTGACAATGAGCAGTTCTTC; CDR3: CASSRRRVDNEQFF
length: 16; V: TRBV20-1; D: .; size: .; J: TRBJ2-7; DNA: TGCAGTGCTATGGGGGTCGAGGGCGGGACGGTCTACGAGCAGTACTTC; CDR3: CSAMGVEGGTVYEQYF
length: 14; V: TRBV6-4; D: .; size: .; J: TRBJ2-5; DNA: TGTGCCAGCAGTGACGGCGGGTCACCAAATGAGCAGTACTTC; CDR3: CASSDGGSPNEQYF
length: 15; V: TRBV7-9; D: TRBD2; size: .; J: TRBJ2-5; DNA: TGTGCCAGCAGCTTAATAGCGGGAGAGAAAGAGACCCAGTACTTC; CDR3: CASSLIAGEKETQYF
length: 13; V: TRBV2; D: .; size: few; J: TRBJ2-1; DNA: TGTGCCAGCAGTGATGCGGGGAGCGGTGAGCAGTTCTTC; CDR3: CASSDAGSGEQFF
length: 18; V: TRBV5-1; D: TRBD2; size: .; J: TRBJ2-3; DNA: TGCGCCAGCAGCTTGATCCTAGCGGGAGCCCAAAGCACAGATACGCAGTATTTT; CDR3: CASSLILAGAQSTDTQYF
length: 16; V: TRBV6-5; D: .; size: .; J: TRBJ2-3; DNA: TGTGCCAGCAGTTACTCGCTATCAAGGGTTTTAGATACGCAGTATTTT; CDR3: CASSYSLSRVLDTQYF
length: 15; V: TRBV6-6; D: TRBD1; size: .; J: TRBJ2-1; DNA: TGTGCCAGCACCCCCCCGACAGGGGGCATGGATGAGCAGTTCTTC; CDR3: CASTPPTGGMDEQFF
length: 12; V: TRBV29-1; D: .; size: .; J: TRBJ1-1; DNA: TGCAGCGTTGAGGGGCGGTACACTGAAGCTTTCTTT; CDR3: CSVEGRYTEAFF